Listed below are T cell receptor beta chains from one sample, sequenced in a study of CD8 T cells in Susac syndrome. TCRdb re-called the immunoSEQ multiplex PCR reads with MiXCR, one entry per CDR3 protein. The table has about 180,000 distinct CDR3 sequences, about 94% seen once. Sequences were obtained from CD4+ T cells from PBMCs. The receptors stem from a human donor with Susac syndrome. Each CDR3 is given with its conserved first and last residue. D genes are given only for firm matches. Some rows have no size entry. The others give once, few or many, or a class for an expanded clone.

clone size,CDR3 length,V gene,D gene,J gene,CDR3 protein,CDR3 DNA
.,13,TRBV18,.,TRBJ1-2,CASSPEQAGGYTF,TGTGCCAGCTCACCTGAGCAGGCCGGGGGCTACACCTTC
.,13,TRBV19,.,TRBJ1-5,CASSTRDNQPQHF,TGTGCCAGTAGTACCAGGGACAATCAGCCCCAGCATTTT
.,15,TRBV28,.,TRBJ1-1,CASSVPGPMNTEAFF,TGTGCCAGCAGTGTCCCGGGGCCGATGAACACTGAAGCTTTCTTT
.,15,TRBV19,.,TRBJ1-5,CASSDRPSSFQPQHF,TGTGCCAGTAGTGATAGACCGTCATCGTTTCAGCCCCAGCATTTT
once,14,TRBV5-1,TRBD1,TRBJ2-7,CASSWDREVAEQYF,TGCGCCAGCAGTTGGGACAGGGAAGTGGCCGAGCAGTACTTC
.,14,TRBV11-2,TRBD1,TRBJ2-5,CASSQGLQGVTQYF,TGTGCCAGCAGCCAAGGTCTACAGGGGGTGACCCAGTACTTC
.,15,TRBV5-1,.,TRBJ2-3,CASSLNRPSTDTQYF,TGCGCCAGCAGCTTGAACAGACCTAGCACAGATACGCAGTATTTT
.,16,TRBV18,.,TRBJ1-5,CASSPLNPGEGQPQHF,TGTGCCAGCTCACCATTGAATCCAGGGGAAGGTCAGCCCCAGCATTTT
once,15,TRBV3-1,.,TRBJ2-1,CASSQEGAVYNEQFF,TGTGCCAGCAGCCAGGAGGGAGCTGTGTACAATGAGCAGTTCTTC
.,15,TRBV20-1,.,TRBJ2-5,CSARVLTGGAETQYF,TGCAGTGCTAGAGTTCTGACAGGCGGGGCAGAGACCCAGTACTTC
.,13,TRBV29-1,TRBD1,TRBJ1-2,CSVERDRVNGYTF,TGCAGCGTTGAGAGGGACAGGGTAAATGGCTACACCTTC
.,13,TRBV20-1,TRBD2,TRBJ2-1,CSAGTSTYNEQFF,TGCAGTGCCGGGACTAGCACCTACAATGAGCAGTTCTTC
.,17,TRBV5-1,.,TRBJ2-7,CASSPEPEGRYTYEQYF,TGCGCCAGCAGCCCCGAGCCCGAGGGGCGATACACCTACGAGCAGTACTTC
.,15,TRBV6-5,.,TRBJ1-1,CASSYSGRYRTEAFF,TGTGCCAGCAGTTACTCGGGACGGTACAGAACTGAAGCTTTCTTT
.,15,TRBV5-1,.,TRBJ1-3,CASSLGGSAGNTIYF,TGCGCCAGCAGCTTGGGGGGCAGCGCTGGAAACACCATATATTTT
.,14,TRBV19,.,TRBJ2-2,CASSIDYNTGELFF,TGTGCCAGTAGTATAGATTACAACACCGGGGAGCTGTTTTTT
once,16,TRBV12-3/TRBV12-4,TRBD1,TRBJ1-2,CASSPGQGWDGNDYTF,TGTGCCAGCAGCCCGGGACAGGGCTGGGATGGTAATGACTACACCTTC
.,13,TRBV12-3/TRBV12-4,.,TRBJ1-2,CASSSTPGDGYTF,TGTGCCAGCAGTTCGACTCCAGGGGATGGCTACACCTTC
.,14,TRBV14,.,TRBJ1-1,CASSQALGLGEAFF,TGTGCCAGCAGCCAAGCTTTGGGTCTCGGGGAAGCTTTCTTT
.,17,TRBV7-2,TRBD2,TRBJ2-1,CASSRGLAGRAYNEQFF,TGTGCCAGCAGCCGTGGACTAGCGGGAAGGGCCTACAATGAGCAGTTCTTC
.,16,TRBV5-1,.,TRBJ1-2,CASSLAGSGNDYGYTF,TGCGCCAGCAGCTTGGCCGGTTCTGGGAATGACTATGGCTACACCTTC
.,14,TRBV4-3,TRBD1,TRBJ2-3,CASSPDRVVDTQYF,TGCGCCAGCAGCCCCGACAGGGTGGTGGATACGCAGTATTTT
once,16,TRBV20-1,.,TRBJ1-2,CSASPHGPYTGRGYTF,TGCAGTGCTAGCCCCCACGGTCCCTATACAGGGCGGGGCTACACCTTC
once,15,TRBV12-3/TRBV12-4,TRBD2,TRBJ2-7,CASSSTSGRTHEQYF,TGTGCCAGCAGTTCCACTAGCGGGAGAACCCACGAGCAGTACTTC
.,15,TRBV7-2,TRBD1,TRBJ1-1,CASSPTGGRNTEAFF,TGTGCCAGCAGCCCTACAGGGGGCCGGAACACTGAAGCTTTCTTT
.,14,TRBV7-8,.,TRBJ1-2,CASSPRAGGHGYTF,TGTGCCAGCAGCCCTAGGGCCGGGGGCCATGGCTACACCTTC
.,13,TRBV29-1,.,TRBJ1-2,CSVGQGRDYGYTF,TGCAGCGTTGGACAAGGCCGAGACTATGGCTACACCTTC
.,12,TRBV7-9,.,TRBJ2-5,CASSFGTETQYF,TGTGCCAGCAGCTTTGGCACAGAGACCCAGTACTTC
.,12,TRBV7-8,.,TRBJ1-5,CASSSDLGPQHF,TGTGCCAGCAGCTCTGACCTGGGGCCCCAGCATTTT
.,15,TRBV2,.,TRBJ2-1,CASSFRQVWNNEQFF,TGTGCCAGCAGTTTTCGACAAGTCTGGAACAATGAGCAGTTCTTC
.,16,TRBV3-1,TRBD1,TRBJ1-6,CASSQEEAGGESPLHF,TGTGCCAGCAGCCAAGAAGAGGCAGGGGGCGAATCACCCCTCCACTTT
.,15,TRBV14,.,TRBJ1-6,CASSQVGDPNSPLHF,TGTGCCAGCAGCCAAGTGGGCGACCCCAATTCACCCCTCCACTTT
.,15,TRBV7-2,.,TRBJ2-7,CASSSQTGDSYEQYF,TGTGCCAGCAGCTCTCAAACGGGGGACTCCTACGAGCAGTACTTC
.,13,TRBV2,.,TRBJ2-5,CATNPAVQETQYF,TGTGCCACCAACCCCGCAGTCCAGGAGACCCAGTACTTC
.,16,TRBV7-2,TRBD1,TRBJ2-5,CASSSTGQGFRETQYF,TGTGCCAGCAGCTCAACGGGACAGGGGTTTCGAGAGACCCAGTACTTC
.,15,TRBV20-1,TRBD1,TRBJ1-1,CSARVQEGAGTEAFF,TGCAGTGCTAGAGTTCAGGAGGGGGCTGGGACTGAAGCTTTCTTT
.,17,TRBV5-4,.,TRBJ1-2,CASNRDGVLGYVYGYTF,TGTGCCAGCAATAGGGACGGCGTTTTAGGCTATGTCTATGGCTACACCTTC
.,13,TRBV4-1,.,TRBJ1-1,CASSQEQVAEAFF,TGCGCCAGCAGCCAAGAACAGGTCGCTGAAGCTTTCTTT
.,14,TRBV7-2,.,TRBJ1-2,CASSLASAGNGYTF,TGTGCCAGCAGCTTAGCGTCTGCAGGGAATGGCTACACCTTC
once,16,TRBV7-8,TRBD2,TRBJ2-2,CASSLRLAGKTGELFF,TGTGCCAGCAGCTTAAGACTAGCGGGAAAAACCGGGGAGCTGTTTTTT
once,12,TRBV6-2/TRBV6-3,.,TRBJ2-7,CASKTETYEQYF,TGTGCCAGTAAGACAGAGACCTACGAGCAGTACTTC
.,15,TRBV6-6,TRBD2,TRBJ2-3,CASSTGAGGTDTQYF,TGTGCCAGCAGTACAGGTGCGGGAGGTACAGATACGCAGTATTTT
.,14,TRBV6-6,.,TRBJ1-2,CASSYEGSPRGYTF,TGTGCCAGCAGTTACGAGGGGTCCCCTAGGGGCTACACCTTC
.,14,TRBV7-9,.,TRBJ1-1,CASSARTGNTEAFF,TGTGCCAGCAGCGCCCGTACCGGGAACACTGAAGCTTTCTTT
once,13,TRBV7-9,.,TRBJ2-2,CASSQPGNGELFF,TGTGCCAGCAGTCAACCCGGTAACGGGGAGCTGTTTTTT
once,15,TRBV3-1,.,TRBJ1-4,CASSRRRTRNEKLFF,TGTGCCAGCAGCAGGAGACGGACCCGTAATGAAAAACTGTTTTTT
.,14,TRBV2,TRBD1,TRBJ1-1,CASSEALTGDKAFF,TGTGCCAGCAGTGAAGCGCTAACAGGGGATAAAGCTTTCTTT
.,14,TRBV12-3/TRBV12-4,.,TRBJ1-1,CASRILLKDTEAFF,TGTGCCAGCAGGATCCTACTTAAGGACACTGAAGCTTTCTTT
.,15,TRBV20-1,TRBD2,TRBJ2-5,CSARPRRSGGETQYF,TGCAGTGCTAGACCCAGGAGATCGGGGGGAGAGACCCAGTACTTC
.,18,TRBV5-1,.,TRBJ1-6,CASSRTSSGTLVNSPLHF,TGCGCCAGCAGCCGTACCTCTTCGGGGACTCTAGTCAATTCACCCCTCCACTTT
.,12,TRBV29-1,.,TRBJ2-3,CSVEGPTDTQYF,TGCAGCGTAGAGGGGCCCACAGATACGCAGTATTTT
.,15,TRBV20-1,TRBD2,TRBJ2-3,CSAEGGAGGPDTQYF,TGCAGTGCAGAGGGAGGAGCGGGGGGGCCTGATACGCAGTATTTT
.,14,TRBV27,TRBD2,TRBJ2-1,CATSGTSSPNEQFF,TGTGCCACTTCCGGGACTAGCAGCCCCAATGAGCAGTTCTTC